This is a list of T cell receptor beta chains from one sample in a study of OX40 agonist ivuxolimab in advanced cancers. Produced via immunoSEQ multiplex PCR; TCRdb's table is partial and in-frame only. The data show approximately 60,000 clones, with around 77% seen just once and roughly 6.5% held by the top ten. Sample: CD4+ or CD8+ T cells sorted from blood, taken in a trial of the OX40 agonist ivuxolimab. The receptors stem from an adult with an advanced solid tumor such as melanoma, head and neck, liver or kidney cancer. CDR3s include the opening cysteine and the closing phenylalanine or tryptophan. A D gene is named only where the DNA matches it firmly. The size of a clone is reported for some rows only, either as once, few or many, or as a class for expanded clones.

>TRBV6-1|TRBD1|TRBJ1-1|few
CASNDRGARHTEAFF
TGTGCCAGCAACGACAGGGGCGCGAGACACACTGAAGCTTTCTTT
>TRBV7-8|-|TRBJ2-5|-
CASSSFRADTGETQYF
TGTGCCAGCAGCTCCTTTAGGGCCGATACAGGGGAGACCCAGTACTTC
>TRBV5-1|TRBD1|TRBJ2-5|once
CASSLAATGEETQYF
TGCGCCAGCAGCTTGGCAGCGACAGGGGAAGAGACCCAGTACTTC
>TRBV11-2|-|TRBJ1-2|-
CASSSPATGGGYTF
TGTGCCAGCAGCTCCCCCGCCACGGGTGGAGGCTACACCTTC
>TRBV18|-|TRBJ1-1|medium-sized
CASSGGEHTEAFF
TGTGCCAGCTCGGGGGGGGAGCATACTGAAGCTTTCTTT
>TRBV7-2|TRBD1|TRBJ1-2|-
CASSIGTGFNGYTF
TGTGCCAGCAGCATCGGGACAGGATTCAATGGCTACACCTTC
>TRBV10-1|-|TRBJ2-1|few
CASSGSTRNDEQFF
TGCGCCAGCAGTGGTTCGACTAGGAACGATGAGCAGTTCTTC
>TRBV19|-|TRBJ1-1|few
CASNREGDTEAFF
TGTGCCAGTAATCGGGAGGGGGACACTGAAGCTTTCTTT
>TRBV7-9|-|TRBJ1-2|few
CASSPWTSPGGGYTF
TGTGCCAGCAGCCCCTGGACTTCCCCCGGCGGCGGCTACACCTTC
>TRBV19|-|TRBJ2-5|-
CASRAAVQETQYF
TGTGCCAGTAGAGCGGCGGTCCAAGAGACCCAGTACTTC
>TRBV27|TRBD1|TRBJ2-2|-
CASSHRDRVGGELFF
TGTGCCAGCAGTCACCGGGACAGGGTGGGAGGGGAGCTGTTTTTT
>TRBV5-5|-|TRBJ1-2|-
CASSPTGYNYGYTF
TGTGCCAGCAGCCCGACAGGTTACAACTATGGCTACACCTTC
>TRBV19|TRBD1|TRBJ1-2|-
CASGSGQGISGGYTF
TGTGCCAGTGGAAGCGGACAGGGAATTTCGGGAGGCTACACCTTC
>TRBV18|-|TRBJ1-1|few
CASSRDRDSEAFF
TGTGCCAGCTCAAGGGACCGGGACTCTGAAGCTTTCTTT
>TRBV7-8|-|TRBJ2-5|-
CASSFRGAGETQYF
TGTGCCAGCAGCTTTCGGGGGGCGGGGGAGACCCAGTACTTC
>TRBV5-1|-|TRBJ2-2|once
CASSFWARQLGELFF
TGCGCCAGCAGCTTTTGGGCCAGGCAATTGGGGGAGCTGTTTTTT
>TRBV27|-|TRBJ1-2|-
CASRYRQEPNYGYTF
TGTGCCAGCAGATACCGACAGGAACCTAACTATGGCTACACCTTC
>TRBV12-5|-|TRBJ1-3|-
CASRPSGSSGNTIYF
TGTGCTAGTAGGCCTTCAGGAAGCTCTGGAAACACCATATATTTT
>TRBV5-4|-|TRBJ2-1|-
CASSPSLAGQDGEQFF
TGTGCCAGCAGCCCCAGTCTAGCGGGACAGGATGGTGAGCAGTTCTTC
>TRBV30|TRBD1|TRBJ1-2|-
CARDRGLYGYTF
TGTGCCCGGGACAGGGGACTCTATGGCTACACCTTC
>TRBV30|-|TRBJ1-3|-
CAWSVRSEAGNTIYF
TGTGCCTGGAGTGTAAGGTCCGAAGCTGGAAACACCATATATTTT
>TRBV2|TRBD1|TRBJ2-4|few
CASGTGRPNIQYF
TGTGCCAGCGGGACAGGTCGCCCAAACATTCAGTACTTC
>TRBV29-1|TRBD1|TRBJ1-3|-
CSVDDRGDGNTIYF
TGCAGCGTGGACGACAGGGGTGATGGAAACACCATATATTTT
>TRBV6-1|-|TRBJ1-3|-
CASSESGWENTIYF
TGTGCCAGCAGTGAATCGGGGTGGGAAAACACCATATATTTT
>TRBV6-6|-|TRBJ2-1|-
CASSYSGVSYNEQFF
TGTGCCAGCAGTTACTCAGGGGTCTCCTACAATGAGCAGTTCTTC
>TRBV12-5|-|TRBJ2-2|-
CASGLPSDPLSTGELFF
TGTGCTAGTGGTTTGCCGTCCGACCCCCTATCCACCGGGGAGCTGTTTTTT
>TRBV12-5|TRBD2|TRBJ2-1|-
CASGLVKEAGGFNEQFF
TGTGCTAGTGGTTTGGTAAAAGAAGCGGGAGGTTTCAATGAGCAGTTCTTC
>TRBV5-6|TRBD1|TRBJ1-4|-
CASSPAAAGGYEKLFF
TGTGCCAGCAGCCCGGCGGCGGCAGGGGGTTATGAAAAACTGTTTTTT
>TRBV9|TRBD2|TRBJ2-3|-
CASSPWTSGGYTDTQYF
TGTGCCAGCAGCCCCTGGACTAGCGGGGGCTACACAGATACGCAGTATTTT
>TRBV5-1|TRBD2|TRBJ2-5|-
CASRGGGLAVSQETQYF
TGCGCCAGCAGGGGGGGAGGACTAGCGGTTTCCCAAGAGACCCAGTACTTC
>TRBV5-1|TRBD1|TRBJ2-6|-
CASSSGTGPSGANVLTF
TGCGCCAGCAGCTCGGGGACAGGGCCCTCTGGGGCCAACGTCCTGACTTTC
>TRBV7-8|-|TRBJ2-7|-
CASSLARRGYEQYF
TGTGCCAGCAGCTTAGCGAGGAGGGGCTACGAGCAGTACTTC
>TRBV10-1|-|TRBJ2-7|-
CASSGDNDEQYF
TGCGCCAGCAGTGGGGACAATGACGAGCAGTACTTC
>TRBV7-2|-|TRBJ2-7|-
CASSPQSGGASYEQYF
TGTGCCAGCAGCCCCCAGAGCGGAGGAGCCTCCTACGAGCAGTACTTC
>TRBV7-9|TRBD2|TRBJ2-1|-
CASSRRRGESYNEQFF
TGTGCCAGCAGCCGCCGTCGGGGGGAATCCTACAATGAGCAGTTCTTC
>TRBV27|-|TRBJ2-5|-
CASRPTQGRGFEYF
TGTGCCAGCAGACCGACACAGGGAAGGGGTTTTGAGTACTTC
>TRBV19|-|TRBJ1-1|-
CASSTTGGPREAFF
TGTGCCAGTAGTACCACCGGGGGCCCGCGCGAAGCTTTCTTT
>TRBV7-3|-|TRBJ1-2|-
CASSLTHVGGDYGYTF
TGTGCCAGCAGCTTAACCCACGTTGGGGGTGACTATGGCTACACCTTC
>TRBV7-9|TRBD1|TRBJ1-1|-
CAVTGLRTEAFF
TGTGCCGTGACAGGGCTGAGGACTGAAGCTTTCTTT
>TRBV4-2|-|TRBJ1-3|few
CASSRDMFVGNTIYF
TGTGCCAGCAGCCGAGACATGTTCGTTGGAAACACCATATATTTT
>TRBV11-2|TRBD1|TRBJ1-2|-
CASSLVDRGYGYTF
TGTGCCAGCAGCTTAGTCGACAGGGGCTATGGCTACACCTTC
>TRBV10-3|TRBD1|TRBJ1-3|-
CATRGDGNTIYF
TGTGCCACCAGGGGGGACGGAAACACCATATATTTT
>TRBV28|-|TRBJ1-1|-
CASQKNQKAFF
TGTGCCAGCCAAAAAAACCAAAAAGCTTTCTTT
>TRBV7-9|-|TRBJ2-1|-
CASSPSRADSYNEQFF
TGTGCCAGCAGCCCCTCTAGGGCGGACTCCTACAATGAGCAGTTCTTC
>TRBV28|-|TRBJ1-2|few
CASSPRPSRPGANYGYTF
TGTGCCAGCAGTCCTCGGCCCTCCCGGCCTGGGGCTAACTATGGCTACACCTTC
>TRBV28|-|TRBJ1-2|-
CASSPGRHLGVTF
TGTGCCAGCAGTCCCGGGAGGCACCTAGGGGTCACCTTC
>TRBV28|-|TRBJ1-1|-
CASRPGQLNTEAFF
TGTGCCAGCAGACCGGGACAACTGAACACTGAAGCTTTCTTT
>TRBV7-2|-|TRBJ2-2|few
CASSLALNTGELFF
TGTGCCAGCAGCTTAGCTTTAAACACCGGGGAGCTGTTTTTT
>TRBV18|TRBD1|TRBJ2-7|-
CASSQGAGTGSYEQYF
TGTGCCAGCTCACAGGGAGCCGGGACAGGTTCCTACGAGCAGTACTTC
>TRBV5-1|TRBD2|TRBJ2-7|-
CASRSGGPGEQYF
TGCGCCAGCAGGTCGGGAGGGCCGGGCGAGCAGTACTTC
>TRBV27|-|TRBJ2-7|-
CASISRGGYEQYF
TGTGCCAGCATTAGCAGGGGGGGGTACGAGCAGTACTTC
>TRBV19|-|TRBJ1-1|-
CASKVPFPRGAFF
TGTGCCAGTAAGGTCCCTTTCCCGAGAGGGGCTTTCTTT
>TRBV6-5|-|TRBJ1-5|-
CASSERQVSPQHF
TGTGCCAGCAGTGAAAGACAGGTCTCTCCCCAGCATTTT